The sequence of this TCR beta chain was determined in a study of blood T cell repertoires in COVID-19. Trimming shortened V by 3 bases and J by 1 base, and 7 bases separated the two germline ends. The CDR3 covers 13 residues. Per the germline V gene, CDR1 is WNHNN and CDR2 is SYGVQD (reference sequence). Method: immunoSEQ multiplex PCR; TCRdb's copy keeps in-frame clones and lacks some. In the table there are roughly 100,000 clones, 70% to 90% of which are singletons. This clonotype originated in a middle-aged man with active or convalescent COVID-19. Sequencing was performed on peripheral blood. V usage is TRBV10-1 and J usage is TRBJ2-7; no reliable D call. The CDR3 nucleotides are TGCGCCAGCAGTGAAGCTCATTCCTACGAGCAGTACTTC. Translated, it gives CASSEAHSYEQYF.